Listed here is a single TCR beta chain. Its antigen is unknown. The data derive from a study of T cells in localized non-small cell lung cancer. Study results and caveats: Those with higher blood T cell density had longer overall survival. Because only a single region of the tumor was sequenced, heterogeneity remains possible. In uninvolved adjacent lung, T cell clonality reached its highest value, exceeding tumor.

Generated by immunoSEQ multiplex PCR, the TCRdb table keeps only in-frame clones and is missing some. The data hold around 79,000 clones, with around three quarters observed a single time. CDR3 length: 16 amino acids. The V end was cut by 5 bases, the J end by 3 bases, with 16 bases between. Germline V CDR1 and CDR2: SGHAT, FQNNGV. The TCR originated in a man aged 35-69 years with stage II squamous cell lung carcinoma. The chain has TRBV11-2 and TRBJ1-4, with D possibly being TRBD1 (5 bases). The material sequenced was PBMCs, taken before any cancer treatment. CDR3 in DNA: TGTGCCAGCAGCCGCAGTAACCAGGGTTCTAATGAAAAACTGTTTTTT. This codes for CASSRSNQGSNEKLFF.